Presented here are 6 T cell receptor beta chains from one specimen sequenced in a study of T-cell reconstitution after alpha-beta-depleted transplantation in children. Construction of the TCRbeta library involved unique molecular identifiers. From the PCR reads, TCRdb called clonotypes with MiXCR, one entry per CDR3 protein. The table shows 240,000 or so distinct CDR3 sequences, with 9.5% to 15% occurring only once. The sample consisted of PBMCs from the stem cell graft donor, taken from the stem cell graft. The receptors were sampled from a human donor who donated a stem cell graft to a child with acute lymphoblastic leukemia.

This clonotype was observed many times. The V call is TRBV4-3, the J call TRBJ1-1, with D unclear. Between the trimmed V and J ends, which lost 1 base and 4 bases, there was a span of 10 bases. CDR3 length: 14 amino acids. From germline, CDR1 is LGHNA and CDR2 YSLEER. CDR3 coding DNA: TGCGCCAGCAGCCAAGCTTCCGGGGTCACTGAAGCTTTCTTT. Its protein product is CASSQASGVTEAFF.

This clonotype appeared many times. This chain uses TRBV12-3 or TRBV12-4 with TRBJ2-1; 10 bases align to TRBD2. This CDR3 is built from 16 residues. V lost 4 bases and J lost 5; bases outside the gene matches: 8. The CDR3 DNA reads TGTGCCAGCAGTTCCCTCGCTAGCGGGAGAGACAATGAGCAGTTCTTC. Translating gives CASSSLASGRDNEQFF.

This clonotype came up many times. This chain links TRBV10-3 with TRBJ2-7; possible D gene TRBD2, 5 bases. The CDR3 loop spans 15 amino acids. The germline V gene encodes CDR1 ENHRY and CDR2 SYGVKD. V was cut by 0 bases and J by 5 bases, with 14 bases left in between. CDR3 residues: CAISESRGRRDEQYF. Here the CDR3 DNA reads TGTGCCATCAGTGAGTCGAGAGGGAGAAGGGACGAGCAGTACTTC.

The chain recombines TRBV6-1 with TRBJ1-2, with a weak D call TRBD1 (6 bases). The V end was cut by 7 bases, the J end by 7 bases, with 19 bases between. CDR1 and CDR2 from the germline V gene are MNHNS and SASEGT. This CDR3 region has 14 residues. The chain's CDR3 is CASTEGGGSGGYTF. In DNA form, the CDR3 reads TGTGCCAGCACCGAAGGGGGGGGATCGGGTGGCTACACCTTC.

In this sample, this clonotype turned up many times. J is TRBJ2-7 and V is TRBV3-1; maybe TRBD2 (6 bases). V gave up 8 bases and J gave up 6 bases, with 20 bases separating them. The CDR3 contains 14 residues. Germline-derived CDR1 and CDR2 are LGHDT and YNNKEL (reference sequence). CDR3 protein: CASEQGGARVEQYF. The CDR3 DNA sequence: TGTGCCAGCGAACAAGGCGGGGCTCGGGTCGAGCAGTACTTC.

This clonotype was seen many times. This chain links TRBV4-3 with TRBJ2-3; TRBD1 matches 9 bases. Germline V lookup: CDR1 LGHNA, CDR2 YSLEER. This CDR3 has 15 amino acids. The V segment lost 4 bases and the J segment 5 bases; nucleotides outside the gene matches: 7. In DNA, the CDR3 is TGCGCCAGCAGCCTCACAGGGGGCGCCGGAGATACGCAGTATTTT. Its translation is CASSLTGGAGDTQYF.